This T cell receptor beta chain is drawn from a study of cytomegalovirus exposure and HLA in healthy donors. Turning to the study itself: Ancestry clustering placed 70% to 90% of a few hundred genotyped donors in the Caucasian-associated cluster.

The CDR3 runs to 15 residues. V was pared by 6 bases and J by 2 bases, with 6 bases of the junction left unmatched. Germline CDR1 reads MDHEN; CDR2 reads SYDVKM. Regarding the study as a whole: Cytomegalovirus association was listed for about 180 TCR beta chains. When a later analysis was performed, an Asian-associated ancestry cluster reportedly had fewer N-insertions than the approximately 680-donor mean. The authors later linked a missense DCLRE1C variant to TCR beta V- and J-gene trimming.

Concerning this clone itself: Its antigen remains unidentified.

This PCR relied on a set of 60 Vbeta primers and 13 Jbeta primers. Method: immunoSEQ multiplex PCR; TCRdb's copy keeps in-frame clones and lacks some. Of 140,000 or so clones in the sample, about 80% were seen once. The origin of this receptor is a woman in her fifties or sixties in good health and CMV-seropositive. V and J are TRBV28 and TRBJ2-7; 11 bases match TRBD1. The sample comprised PBMCs. The DNA of the CDR3 is TGTGCCAGCAGGGAGGGACAGGGGGACACCTACGAGCAGTACTTC. This gives the protein CASREGQGDTYEQYF.